This entry features one TCR beta chain sequence. The CDR3 sequence is 13 residues long. Between the trimmed V and J ends, which lost 4 bases and 11 bases, there was a span of 17 bases. Germline V gives CDR1 SGHRS, CDR2 YFSETQ. These data are taken from a study of blood T cell repertoires in COVID-19. Study details: The samples span acute and convalescent COVID-19 from the United States, Italy and Spain.

Under the authors' procedure: Amplification from reference gene primers served as the basis for estimated nucleated cell counts. Profiled with immunoSEQ multiplex PCR; TCRdb holds only in-frame clones, not every one. V, J and clone size are taken as reported in that table, and D and trimming were inferred from the DNA itself. In the table there are around 140,000 clones, about 76% of which are singletons. Sequencing was carried out using peripheral blood. This receptor was taken from an older woman with active or convalescent COVID-19. The gene calls are TRBV5-1 and TRBJ2-3, with D possibly being TRBD2 (6 bases). The CDR3 sequence is CASSPRGAEGQYF. CDR3 DNA: TGCGCCAGCAGCCCGCGGGGTGCAGAAGGGCAGTATTTT.